Given below is one T cell receptor (beta chain) in context. Its antigen is undetermined. This may arise from a read error, as a much more abundant clone is one base away. Co-extraction yielded RNA and DNA from roughly 20-30 mg of unsorted bulk tissue. The investigators made TCR beta cDNA from about 0.45 ug total RNA, using a constant-region primer. Modified slightly, ARM-PCR produced TCR beta libraries over three nested multiplex PCR rounds. Running ten to eleven cycles apiece, the first two PCR rounds relied on TRBV1-TRBV30 forward primers together with a C-beta reverse primer. TCRdb independently ran MiXCR on the multiplex PCR reads; one entry per CDR3 protein. Among some 50,000 distinct CDR3 sequences listed, about two thirds were seen once. These data are taken from a study of tumor-infiltrating lymphocytes in primary liver carcinoma. Across the study: The study enrolled male and female patients aged 30 to 69 years. Recorded tumor stage was T1-T3 N0M0, with diameters of about 4.2 to 10 cm.

CDR3 length: 12 residues. Germline-derived CDR1 and CDR2 are KGHDR and SFDVKD. Study-level results: Tumor region pairs outstripped tumor-adjacent and tumor-blood pairs in overlap.

The TCR sequence derives from a middle-aged man with primary liver carcinoma and hepatitis B virus infection. Specimen: liver tumor tissue from sampling region 5. Subset noted: tumor region T5, tumor centre. This chain connects TRBV24-1 to TRBJ1-1; 7 bases are a match to TRBD1. This CDR3 is CDTTSAGGRAFF. DNA for the CDR3: TGTGACACCACCTCTGCAGGGGGGAGAGCTTTCTTT.